This TCR beta chain is drawn from a study of blood T cell repertoires in COVID-19. About the study: Samples came from the United States, Italy and Spain, spanning acute and convalescent COVID-19. PBMCs, B-cell-depleted T cells, or T cells were the source of the cDNA or gDNA that made up the material.

Grouping used clinical history reported by participants in a survey and questionnaire. Profiling relied on immunoSEQ multiplex PCR, and the TCRdb table lists in-frame clones only, not all of them. This table holds fewer than 300,000 clones, around 90% found once. The material sequenced was PBMCs or T cells enriched from blood (not recorded which). The sequence was collected from a woman aged 30 to 39 who had recovered from COVID-19.

The CDR3 loop reads CAWSKIAGAFNEQFF. The CDR3, as DNA: TGTGCCTGGAGTAAGATAGCGGGAGCGTTCAATGAGCAGTTCTTC. The chain combines TRBV30 with TRBJ2-1; TRBD2 agrees at 9 bases. This CDR3 contains 15 residues. Germline CDR1 and CDR2: GTSNPN and SVGIG (reference sequence). V was pared by 2 bases and J by 6 bases, with 8 bases of the junction left unmatched.